This TCR beta chain comes out of a study of early T cells in non-severe SARS-CoV-2 infection. Study-level information: Sequencing input comprised bulk RNA from unsorted whole blood; chain pairing was not available.

Trimming took 4 bases from V and 0 from J, leaving 16 bases between them. The CDR3 totals 17 residues. Per the germline V gene, CDR1 is SGHKS and CDR2 is YYEKEE (reference sequence). Each single cDNA molecule received a unique molecular identifier. TCRdb redid the calling of the 5' RACE reads with MiXCR, one entry per CDR3 protein. This sample has approximately 75,000 distinct CDR3 sequences; more than 14% occur once, and the top ten carry around 3.7%. The source is an adult who was a healthcare worker with PCR-confirmed SARS-CoV-2 infection or an uninfected control (not recorded which). V usage is TRBV5-5 and J usage is TRBJ1-4; D uncertain. Sequenced material: whole blood, taken at baseline. For the CDR3, the DNA is TGTGCCAGCAGCGAACATATTGACGCCGCAACTAATGAAAAACTGTTTTTT. It encodes CASSEHIDAATNEKLFF.